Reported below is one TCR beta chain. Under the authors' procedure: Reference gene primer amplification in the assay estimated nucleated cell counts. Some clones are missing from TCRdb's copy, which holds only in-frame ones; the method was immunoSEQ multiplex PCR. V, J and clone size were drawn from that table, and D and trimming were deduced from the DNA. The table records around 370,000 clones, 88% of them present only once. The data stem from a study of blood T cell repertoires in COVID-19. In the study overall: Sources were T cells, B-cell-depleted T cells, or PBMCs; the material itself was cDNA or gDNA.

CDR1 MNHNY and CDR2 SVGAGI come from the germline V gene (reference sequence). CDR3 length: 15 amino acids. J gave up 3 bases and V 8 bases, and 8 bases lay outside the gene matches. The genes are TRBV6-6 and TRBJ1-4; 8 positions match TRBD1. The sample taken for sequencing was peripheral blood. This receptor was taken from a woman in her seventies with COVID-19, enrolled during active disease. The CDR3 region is CASGSQGAANEKLFF. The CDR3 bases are TGTGCCAGCGGGTCTCAGGGGGCGGCTAATGAAAAACTGTTTTTT.